A selection of T cell receptor beta chains follows, all from one sample in a study of vaccination and CD4 T cells after COVID-19. Each CDR3 protein is one row after TCRdb ran MiXCR on the PCR reads. In the table there are thousands of distinct CDR3 sequences, more than 50% of which are singletons. The antigens for these receptors are not known. Sequenced input: CD4+ T cells from blood, cultured in vitro. The receptors originated from a human donor in good health. CDR3s include the opening cysteine and the closing phenylalanine or tryptophan. D genes are given only for firm matches. Clone size, where shown, is once, few, many, or a class for clones that have expanded.

TGTGCCAGTAGTATAACGCCTCGAGACAGGTTCACCTCTGGGGCCAACGTCCTGACTTTC	CASSITPRDRFTSGANVLTF	.	.	TRBV19	TRBJ2-6
TGTGCCAGCAGTTACTCTCGGACACAGAACACTGAAGCTTTCTTT	CASSYSRTQNTEAFF	.	.	TRBV6-5	TRBJ1-1
TGTGCCAGCAGTACGGTCGGAGTTAATGAGCAGTTCTTC	CASSTVGVNEQFF	.	.	TRBV6-1	TRBJ2-1
TGTGCCAGCAGCCTGACAGGGGGAGCTTTCTTT	CASSLTGGAFF	few	TRBD1	TRBV2	TRBJ1-1
TGCAGTGCTTTCTGGGCCAGGGGGGACAATCAGCCCCAGCATTTT	CSAFWARGDNQPQHF	.	TRBD1	TRBV20-1	TRBJ1-5
TGTGCCAGCAGCTTGACGAATGAGCAGTTCTTC	CASSLTNEQFF	.	.	TRBV5-4	TRBJ2-1
TGTGCCAGCAGTACCCCCATAGGGGGCGAGTTAACCGGGGAGCTGTTTTTT	CASSTPIGGELTGELFF	.	TRBD1	TRBV2	TRBJ2-2
TGCGCCAGCAGCCACGCGGGATCTGGAAACACCATATATTTT	CASSHAGSGNTIYF	.	.	TRBV5-1	TRBJ1-3
TGTGCCAGTAGTATTGGTTTAGGGTACGCTTTCTTT	CASSIGLGYAFF	.	.	TRBV19	TRBJ1-1
TGTGCCAGCATCAGGACCCCCACGGCGCGGGAAGCTTTCTTT	CASIRTPTAREAFF	.	.	TRBV6-1	TRBJ1-1
TGTGCCAGCAGCGGACTAGCGGGAGGGGACAATGAGCAGTTCTTC	CASSGLAGGDNEQFF	.	TRBD2	TRBV6-2/TRBV6-3	TRBJ2-1
TGTGCCAGTAGTATAGTTCGTGGGGGCTACACCTTC	CASSIVRGGYTF	.	.	TRBV19	TRBJ1-2
TGTGCCAGCACCGGACTAGTACGCTTAGATACGCAGTATTTT	CASTGLVRLDTQYF	.	TRBD2	TRBV6-2/TRBV6-3	TRBJ2-3
TGCAGTGCCAGGGGAGGACAGTTTACTTCACCCCTCCACTTT	CSARGGQFTSPLHF	few	.	TRBV20-1	TRBJ1-6
TGTGCCAGCAGCTTGATACAGGGGGCTAATTCACCCCTCCACTTT	CASSLIQGANSPLHF	once	TRBD1	TRBV5-5	TRBJ1-6
TGTGCCAGTAGTGCGGACAGGGTTTATGGCTACACCTTC	CASSADRVYGYTF	.	TRBD1	TRBV19	TRBJ1-2
TGTGCCAGCAGTCTTAGCGGGAGCACAGATACGCAGTATTTT	CASSLSGSTDTQYF	.	TRBD2	TRBV11-3	TRBJ2-3
TGTGCCAGTAGTACGGGACTAGCTCGCTCCTACAATGAGCAGTTCTTC	CASSTGLARSYNEQFF	.	TRBD2	TRBV19	TRBJ2-1
TGTGCCAGCAGCCCTCGAGAACACCGGAACACTGAAGCTTTCTTT	CASSPREHRNTEAFF	.	.	TRBV7-8	TRBJ1-1
TGCAGTGCTAGCTCAGGGCGCACTGAAGCTTTCTTT	CSASSGRTEAFF	.	.	TRBV20-1	TRBJ1-1
TGTGCCAGCTCTAGTCGGGGTCCGAACACTGAAGCTTTCTTT	CASSSRGPNTEAFF	few	.	TRBV5-4	TRBJ1-1
TGTGCCAGCAGTCTCGGGACTAGCGATTCCGGGGAGTTGTTTTTT	CASSLGTSDSGELFF	.	TRBD2	TRBV11-2	TRBJ2-2